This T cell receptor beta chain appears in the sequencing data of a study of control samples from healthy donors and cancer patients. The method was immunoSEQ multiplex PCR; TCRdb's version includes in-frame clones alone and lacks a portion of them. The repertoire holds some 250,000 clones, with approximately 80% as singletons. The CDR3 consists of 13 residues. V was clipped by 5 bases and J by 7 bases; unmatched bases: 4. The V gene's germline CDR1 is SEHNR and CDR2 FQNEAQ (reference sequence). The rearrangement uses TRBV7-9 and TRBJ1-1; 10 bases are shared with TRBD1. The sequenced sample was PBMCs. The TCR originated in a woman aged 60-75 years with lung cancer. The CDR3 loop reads CASSTWTGGEAFF. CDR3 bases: TGTGCCAGCAGCACCTGGACAGGGGGTGAAGCTTTCTTT.